This paragraph covers one T cell receptor beta chain sequence. This sample is drawn from a study of blood T cell repertoires in COVID-19. Assay: immunoSEQ multiplex PCR; the TCRdb copy retains only in-frame clones and omits some. The profile shows about 120,000 clones, around 86% of them singletons. Trimming at V came to 5 bases and at J to 8 bases, leaving 6 bases not matched to a gene. Germline V CDR1 and CDR2: GTSNPN, SVGIG (reference sequence). There are 13 residues in the CDR3. Sequencing used peripheral blood. The chain couples TRBV30 to TRBJ1-6, with 7 bases fitting TRBD1. The source is a man at least 80 years old with active or convalescent COVID-19. The CDR3 DNA sequence: TGTGCCTGGTCCTCCAGGGGGGATTCACCCCTCCACTTT. It yields the protein CAWSSRGDSPLHF. The full variable domain, its missing parts supplied by reference TRBV30 and TRBJ1-6, is SQTIHQWPATLVQPVGSPLSLECTVEGTSNPNLYWYRQAAGRGLQLLFYSVGIGQISSEVPQNLSASRPQDRQFILSSKKLLLSDSGFYLCAWSSRGDSPLHFGNGTRLTVT.